These T cell receptor beta chains were read from a single sample in a study of naive and memory T cell subsets. TCRdb used MiXCR to reprocess the UMI-ligation and nested PCR reads, holding one entry per CDR3 protein. Here the sample spans 120,000 to 150,000 distinct CDR3 sequences, about 17% being singletons. What was sequenced was naive CD4+ T cells from blood. Receptors originate from a human donor in good health. Both conserved end residues are part of each CDR3. The order of the fields is J gene, CDR3 length, V gene, CDR3 protein.

J: TRBJ1-5; length: 15; V: TRBV20-1; CDR3: CSVQGQTNSNQPQHF
J: TRBJ2-2; length: 12; V: TRBV12-3/TRBV12-4; CDR3: CASSKNTGELFF
J: TRBJ2-5; length: 11; V: TRBV28; CDR3: CASREVETQYF
J: TRBJ2-1; length: 16; V: TRBV28; CDR3: CVSSNSRGEPYNEQFF
J: TRBJ2-4; length: 15; V: TRBV3-1; CDR3: CASSHRDTIKNIQYF
J: TRBJ2-1; length: 16; V: TRBV12-3/TRBV12-4; CDR3: CASSLLLASDRDEQFF
J: TRBJ1-1; length: 12; V: TRBV3-1; CDR3: CASSQSQTEAFF
J: TRBJ2-4; length: 15; V: TRBV9; CDR3: CASSPSGQGWDIQYF
J: TRBJ2-1; length: 14; V: TRBV12-3/TRBV12-4; CDR3: CASSLRLSSVEQFF
J: TRBJ2-7; length: 15; V: TRBV11-2; CDR3: CASSLGAGSSYEQYF
J: TRBJ2-7; length: 17; V: TRBV6-2/TRBV6-3; CDR3: CASSSGRLAGRLDEQYF
J: TRBJ1-4; length: 14; V: TRBV5-1; CDR3: CASSLGAVNEKLFF
J: TRBJ2-4; length: 16; V: TRBV6-2/TRBV6-3; CDR3: CASSYGTGTAKNIQYF
J: TRBJ1-2; length: 17; V: TRBV3-1; CDR3: CASSQASQDPTDYGYTF
J: TRBJ2-7; length: 15; V: TRBV6-6; CDR3: CASSYSGTSSYEQYF
J: TRBJ1-6; length: 14; V: TRBV29-1; CDR3: CSVRLRGNNSPLHF
J: TRBJ2-5; length: 12; V: TRBV5-1; CDR3: CASSLRQETQYF
J: TRBJ2-7; length: 17; V: TRBV15; CDR3: CATSRGTSGYSSYEQYF
J: TRBJ2-2; length: 15; V: TRBV5-1; CDR3: CASSPSGGNTGELFF
J: TRBJ2-2; length: 12; V: TRBV24-1; CDR3: CATSDVYGELFF
J: TRBJ2-3; length: 15; V: TRBV7-2; CDR3: CASSFGGGSTDTQYF
J: TRBJ2-7; length: 15; V: TRBV6-1; CDR3: CASSESASGSYEQYF
J: TRBJ1-1; length: 14; V: TRBV6-6; CDR3: CASSYSKGNTEAFF
J: TRBJ2-2; length: 17; V: TRBV7-2; CDR3: CASSLVTFRGNTGELFF
J: TRBJ2-2; length: 15; V: TRBV7-9; CDR3: CAPTQGPWNTGELFF
J: TRBJ2-7; length: 15; V: TRBV7-9; CDR3: CASSVTGGSGDEQYF
J: TRBJ2-3; length: 14; V: TRBV4-2; CDR3: CASSQGPDTDTQYF
J: TRBJ1-1; length: 15; V: TRBV5-1; CDR3: CASSARQGATTEAFF
J: TRBJ2-4; length: 12; V: TRBV6-1; CDR3: CASTPSGQVNYF
J: TRBJ2-7; length: 12; V: TRBV12-3/TRBV12-4; CDR3: CASSRGGGGQYF
J: TRBJ2-1; length: 14; V: TRBV12-3/TRBV12-4; CDR3: CASSLSGRFNEQFF
J: TRBJ2-1; length: 15; V: TRBV10-3; CDR3: CAIRGSGRAYNEQFF
J: TRBJ2-5; length: 12; V: TRBV7-2; CDR3: CASSLAVGTQYF
J: TRBJ2-7; length: 18; V: TRBV4-2; CDR3: CASSQGWEMGAGSYEQYF
J: TRBJ2-5; length: 15; V: TRBV5-5; CDR3: CASSLFTGSQSTQYF
J: TRBJ2-6; length: 16; V: TRBV18; CDR3: CASSPVVFSGANVLTF
J: TRBJ1-2; length: 11; V: TRBV20-1; CDR3: CSSGQNYGYTF
J: TRBJ2-3; length: 13; V: TRBV3-1; CDR3: CASSQIKTDTQYF
J: TRBJ1-1; length: 12; V: TRBV19; CDR3: CASRTANTEAFF
J: TRBJ1-4; length: 17; V: TRBV3-1; CDR3: CASSQGYLGTGIEKLFF
J: TRBJ2-7; length: 14; V: TRBV6-5; CDR3: CASRAGDFSYEQYF
J: TRBJ2-3; length: 15; V: TRBV3-1; CDR3: CASSTSGRVSDTQYF
J: TRBJ1-1; length: 15; V: TRBV11-1; CDR3: CASSAAGTVNTEAFF
J: TRBJ2-7; length: 18; V: TRBV10-3; CDR3: CAISGASSDRATTYEQYF
J: TRBJ2-2; length: 16; V: TRBV5-1; CDR3: CASSRLAGANTGELFF
J: TRBJ1-1; length: 13; V: TRBV10-3; CDR3: CATLRSVNTEAFF
J: TRBJ2-3; length: 16; V: TRBV6-5; CDR3: CASSRTSGRREDTQYF
J: TRBJ2-1; length: 15; V: TRBV20-1; CDR3: CSAGSGTSGSNEQFF
J: TRBJ1-5; length: 16; V: TRBV12-3/TRBV12-4; CDR3: CASSPRWGGGNQPQHF
J: TRBJ2-5; length: 11; V: TRBV12-3/TRBV12-4; CDR3: CASRGQETQYF
J: TRBJ1-2; length: 15; V: TRBV21-1; CDR3: CASAPDPDRDYGYTF
J: TRBJ2-3; length: 11; V: TRBV11-2; CDR3: CASSWGDTQYF
J: TRBJ2-1; length: 16; V: TRBV24-1; CDR3: CATSDFTSGSHNEQFF
J: TRBJ2-5; length: 15; V: TRBV5-1; CDR3: CASRRGTSGQETQYF
J: TRBJ2-1; length: 14; V: TRBV12-5; CDR3: CASGLLRTGGEQFF
J: TRBJ1-2; length: 15; V: TRBV4-1; CDR3: CASSQAISGDYGYTF
J: TRBJ1-5; length: 14; V: TRBV6-1; CDR3: CASSELSSNQPQHF
J: TRBJ2-2; length: 18; V: TRBV28; CDR3: CASSQPRRDNRDTGELFF
J: TRBJ2-1; length: 18; V: TRBV30; CDR3: CAWRPLVGTGPNYNEQFF